One sample yielded the 19 T cell receptor beta chains listed below, sequenced in a study of CD8+ T cells in alopecia areata. The sequencing template was cDNA reverse transcribed from extracted RNA. Produced via immunoSEQ multiplex PCR; TCRdb's table is partial and in-frame only. The table has 150,000 to 200,000 clones, 59% seen once. Specimen: CD4+ T cells sorted from blood, collected at week 0. The source is a human donor with alopecia areata.

The chain employs TRBV9 and TRBJ1-2; TRBD1 might be the D (5 bases). The CDR3 contains 12 residues. The V end was cut by 4 bases, the J end by 8 bases, with 12 bases between. Germline-derived CDR1 and CDR2 are SGDLS and YYNGEE. The CDR3 coding sequence is TGTGCCAGCAGCCAGATAAGACAGGGCTACACCTTC. The encoded protein is CASSQIRQGYTF.

V gene TRBV30 combines with J gene TRBJ1-2; D unclear. V was cut by 2 bases and J by 8 bases, with 12 bases left in between. This CDR3 spans 12 amino acids. Per the germline V gene, CDR1 is GTSNPN and CDR2 is SVGIG (reference sequence). This CDR3 reads CAWSPPRGGYTF. The CDR3 DNA sequence: TGTGCCTGGAGTCCACCTCGGGGAGGCTACACCTTC.

For the CDR3, the DNA is TGTGCCAGCAGCTTGGCCCTCGGGGATAGCGAGACCCAGTACTTC. It is translated as CASSLALGDSETQYF. The gene calls are TRBV5-4 and TRBJ2-5; tentative D call: TRBD2 (5 bases). The CDR3 is made up of 15 amino acids. The V and J ends lost 0 bases and 5 bases respectively, with 14 bases between them. CDR1 is SGHNT and CDR2 is YYREEE in the germline V gene (reference sequence).

The V and J genes are TRBV9 and TRBJ2-1; D is unresolved. V was clipped by 0 bases and J by 3 bases, with 10 bases between them. The CDR3 is 15 amino acids. Germline CDR1 SGDLS, CDR2 YYNGEE. CDR3 sequence: CASSVVWPHYNEQFF. DNA for the CDR3: TGTGCCAGCAGCGTAGTCTGGCCCCACTACAATGAGCAGTTCTTC. Drawing the rest from reference TRBV9 and TRBJ2-1, the complete variable domain is DSGVTQTPKHLITATGQRVTLRCSPRSGDLSVYWYQQSLDQGLQFLIQYYNGEERAKGNILERFSAQQFPDLHSELNLSSLELGDSALYFCASSVVWPHYNEQFFGPGTRLTVL.

This clone was found a few times. The chain employs TRBV5-1 and TRBJ2-7, with D tentatively TRBD1 (6 bases). Germline V CDR1 and CDR2: SGHRS, YFSETQ. The CDR3 has 16 amino acids. V dropped 0 bases and J dropped 0 bases, with 13 bases sitting between them. The CDR3 spells CASSLVQGRASYEQYF. For the CDR3, the DNA is TGCGCCAGCAGCTTGGTACAGGGACGGGCCTCCTACGAGCAGTACTTC. Full variable domain (outside the CDR3, taken from reference TRBV5-1 and TRBJ2-7): KAGVTQTPRYLIKTRGQQVTLSCSPISGHRSVSWYQQTPGQGLQFLFEYFSETQRNKGNFPGRFSGRQFSNSRSEMNVSTLELGDSALYLCASSLVQGRASYEQYFGPGTRLTVT.

The chain is built from TRBV11-2 and TRBJ2-7, with 7 positions matching TRBD2. Germline CDR1 SGHAT, CDR2 FQNNGV. V lost 3 bases to trimming and J lost 3 bases; unmatched junction nucleotides: 17. The CDR3 is made up of 18 amino acids. In DNA, the CDR3 is TGTGCCAGCAGCTTTTGGACTAGTTCCCCAGGGAGCCACTACGAGCAGTACTTC. It yields the protein CASSFWTSSPGSHYEQYF.

The chain recombines TRBV12-5 with TRBJ2-5, with D hard to call. CDR1 and CDR2 from the germline V gene are LGHNT and FRNRAP. V was trimmed by 1 base and J by 5 bases, leaving 14 bases between them. CDR3 length: 15 residues. In nucleotides, the CDR3 is TGTGCTAGTGGTTTGGCCACGGGCACGGAGGAGACCCAGTACTTC. Its translation is CASGLATGTEETQYF.

The rearrangement uses TRBV19 and TRBJ1-2, with 7 positions matching TRBD1. Trimming at V came to 8 bases and at J to 1 base, leaving 16 bases not matched to a gene. From germline, CDR1 is LNHDA and CDR2 SQIVND (reference sequence). There are 17 residues in the CDR3. The CDR3 loop reads CASGFRAGGGFNYGYTF. In nucleotides, the CDR3 is TGTGCCAGTGGATTTCGGGCAGGGGGAGGTTTTAACTATGGCTACACCTTC.

CDR3 DNA: TGCGCCAGCAGCCACCCGGGACGGACAGCTAACTATGGCTACACCTTC. The encoded protein is CASSHPGRTANYGYTF. The chain joins TRBV4-1 to TRBJ1-2; a weak D match, TRBD1 (6 bases). CDR3 length equals 16 residues. Looked up from germline, CDR1 is MGHRA and CDR2 is YSYEKL. The ends were cut back, 3 bases at V and 0 bases at J, with 14 bases in the middle.

The chain joins TRBV30 to TRBJ1-3; D remains ambiguous. Germline V CDR1 and CDR2: GTSNPN, SVGIG (reference sequence). The CDR3 spans 14 residues. The ends were cut back, 0 bases at V and 0 bases at J, with 6 bases in the middle. This CDR3 reads CAWSVGGSGNTIYF. For the CDR3, the DNA is TGTGCCTGGAGTGTAGGAGGCTCTGGAAACACCATATATTTT.

The gene calls are TRBV10-3 and TRBJ2-7; D is undetermined. CDR3 length: 13 amino acids. Trimming stripped 6 bases from V and 3 bases from J, with 12 bases between. The germline CDR1 and CDR2 sequences are ENHRY and SYGVKD. CDR3 DNA: TGTGCCATCAGGGAAGGGCAGGACTACGAGCAGTACTTC. It is translated as CAIREGQDYEQYF.

The chain links TRBV5-1 to TRBJ1-1; D is possibly TRBD1 (5 bases). V lost 2 bases to trimming and J lost 5 bases, with 16 bases between them. Germline V gene lookup returns CDR1 SGHRS and CDR2 YFSETQ. This CDR3 has 15 residues. Here the CDR3 DNA reads TGCGCCAGCAGCTTAAATGGGGGTAGAGGAACTGAAGCTTTCTTT. Residues: CASSLNGGRGTEAFF.

V usage is TRBV20-1 and J usage is TRBJ2-1, with D tentatively TRBD2 (6 bases). The CDR3 runs 11 residues. The germline CDR1 and CDR2 sequences are DFQATT and SNEGSKA (reference sequence). V was trimmed by 3 bases and J by 9 bases, leaving 9 bases between them. In DNA form, the CDR3 reads TGCAGTGCTAGCCTGGGAGGTGAGCAGTTCTTC. It encodes CSASLGGEQFF.

This clone was detected only a few times. This chain uses TRBV5-4 with TRBJ1-1; possibly TRBD1 for D (5 bases). CDR1 is SGHNT, CDR2 YYREEE, per germline (reference sequence). The V end lost 4 bases, the J end lost 6 bases, and 13 bases lay between the germline ends. CDR3 length: 13 amino acids. The CDR3 sequence: CASSPLVGAEAFF. CDR3 nucleotides: TGTGCCAGCAGCCCCCTTGTGGGGGCTGAAGCTTTCTTT.

This rearrangement joins TRBV19 to TRBJ1-2; TRBD1 matches 9 bases. Germline values: CDR1 LNHDA, CDR2 SQIVND (reference sequence). The CDR3 consists of 15 residues. J lost 3 bases, V lost 4 bases, and 6 bases had no gene match. This CDR3 is CASSTPGQGYYGYTF. CDR3 nucleotides: TGTGCCAGTAGTACCCCGGGACAGGGCTACTATGGCTACACCTTC.

The chain couples TRBV7-8 to TRBJ1-3; D may be TRBD1 (6 bases). V was trimmed by 1 base and J by 2 bases, leaving 9 bases between them. CDR1 and CDR2 (germline): SGHVS, FQNEAQ. The CDR3 runs to 15 residues. CDR3 in amino acids: CASSLVNRAGNTIYF. The CDR3 nucleotides read TGTGCCAGCAGCTTAGTTAACAGGGCTGGAAACACCATATATTTT.

The V call is TRBV11-2, the J call TRBJ1-6; D uncertain. The CDR3 runs 13 residues. Germline values: CDR1 SGHAT, CDR2 FQNNGV. Between the trimmed V and J ends, which lost 0 bases and 13 bases, there was a span of 10 bases. DNA for the CDR3: TGTGCCAGCAGCTTAGAGCAGGTTTATCCCCTCCACTTT. Protein sequence: CASSLEQVYPLHF.

The rearrangement uses TRBV25-1 and TRBJ1-2; no clear D gene. Trimming left V 1 base short and J 8 bases short, with 8 bases between. This CDR3 comprises 12 residues. Germline lookup yields CDR1 MGHDK and CDR2 SYGVNS. DNA of the CDR3: TGTGCCAGCAGTGAATCCGGACGGGGCTACACCTTC. Translated: CASSESGRGYTF.

The V call is TRBV29-1, the J call TRBJ1-1, with D hard to call. The ends were cut back, 2 bases at V and 0 bases at J, with 7 bases in the middle. Germline V gene sequence: CDR1 SQVTM, CDR2 ANQGSEA. The CDR3 is 13 amino acids. This CDR3 is CSVERPLNTEAFF. CDR3 coding DNA: TGCAGCGTTGAACGGCCGCTGAACACTGAAGCTTTCTTT.